The rows below give T cell receptor beta chains drawn from one sample of a study of blood T cell repertoires in COVID-19. Repertoires were generated with immunoSEQ multiplex PCR, while TCRdb's copy carries only in-frame clones and drops some. The sample includes roughly 230,000 clones, approximately 83% seen only once; the top ten take about 3.5%. The material sequenced was PBMCs or T cells enriched from blood (not recorded which). The source is a man aged 50 to 59 who had recovered from COVID-19. Both conserved end residues are part of each CDR3. A D gene is named only where the DNA matches it firmly. A row's size may be missing; if present it is once, few, many or a size class.

v_gene	d_gene	j_gene	abundance	CDR3aa	CDR3nt
TRBV27	TRBD1	TRBJ2-7	NA	CASSYFPPGGGYEQYF	TGTGCCAGCAGTTATTTCCCTCCAGGGGGTGGTTACGAGCAGTACTTC
TRBV5-5	TRBD2	TRBJ2-7	NA	CASSLDSGGARYEQYF	TGTGCCAGCAGCTTGGATAGCGGGGGGGCCAGATACGAGCAGTACTTC
TRBV29-1	NA	TRBJ2-1	NA	CSVEGPTNEQFF	TGCAGCGTTGAGGGCCCTACGAATGAGCAGTTCTTC
TRBV5-5	TRBD1	TRBJ2-7	many	CASSLAGQGWYEQYF	TGTGCCAGCAGCTTGGCGGGACAGGGGTGGTACGAGCAGTACTTC
TRBV15	TRBD2	TRBJ2-7	NA	CATSRGTGGPGAEQYF	TGTGCCACCAGCAGAGGAACGGGAGGACCCGGGGCCGAGCAGTACTTC
TRBV7-2	TRBD2	TRBJ2-3	NA	CASSFSGRGGTDTQYF	TGTGCCAGCAGCTTTAGCGGGAGAGGAGGCACAGATACGCAGTATTTT
TRBV5-5	NA	TRBJ1-1	NA	CASSATGGTEAFF	TGTGCCAGCAGTGCTACCGGGGGCACTGAAGCTTTCTTT
TRBV7-8	NA	TRBJ1-2	NA	CASSLGLPGDGYTF	TGTGCCAGCAGCTTAGGGTTACCGGGGGACGGCTACACCTTC
TRBV4-1	TRBD2	TRBJ2-1	few	CASSQELAGVRRQFF	TGCGCCAGCAGCCAAGAGCTAGCGGGAGTGAGGCGGCAGTTCTTC
TRBV19	NA	TRBJ1-3	NA	CASRTPPILAESGNTIYF	TGTGCCAGTCGAACCCCCCCCATACTGGCGGAGTCTGGAAACACCATATATTTT
TRBV10-2	NA	TRBJ2-5	NA	CATWAETQYF	TGCGCCACCTGGGCAGAGACCCAGTACTTC
TRBV5-4	TRBD1	TRBJ1-4	NA	CASSTGGFNEKLFF	TGTGCCAGCAGCACAGGGGGTTTTAATGAAAAACTGTTTTTT
TRBV3-1/TRBV3-2	TRBD2	TRBJ2-1	NA	CASSQVILAGNSYNEQFF	TGTGCCAGCAGCCAAGTTATTTTAGCGGGCAACTCCTACAATGAGCAGTTCTTC
TRBV7-9	TRBD1	TRBJ2-5	NA	CASSRTEGAGETQYF	TGTGCCAGCAGCCGGACCGAGGGGGCGGGAGAGACCCAGTACTTC
TRBV5-4	NA	TRBJ1-1	NA	CASSLAGKRVEAFF	TGTGCCAGCAGCTTGGCCGGGAAGAGAGTTGAAGCTTTCTTT
TRBV4-3	NA	TRBJ2-7	once	CASSQQGLGNYEQYF	TGCGCCAGCAGCCAGCAGGGACTCGGCAACTACGAGCAGTACTTC
TRBV2	NA	TRBJ1-1	NA	CASSGDSLNTEAFF	TGTGCCAGCAGTGGAGACAGTTTGAACACTGAAGCTTTCTTT
TRBV27	TRBD2	TRBJ2-3	NA	CASSLGLAGVTDTQYF	TGTGCCAGCAGTTTAGGTCTAGCGGGGGTCACAGATACGCAGTATTTT
TRBV11-2	TRBD2	TRBJ2-5	NA	CASSFIAGQETQYF	TGTGCCAGCAGCTTCATAGCGGGGCAGGAGACCCAGTACTTC
TRBV9	TRBD1	TRBJ2-7	NA	CASSVEQGASYEQYF	TGTGCCAGCAGCGTAGAGCAGGGGGCCTCCTACGAGCAGTACTTC
TRBV4-1	NA	TRBJ2-7	once	CASSQDSGGGGSEQYF	TGCGCCAGCAGCCAAGATTCCGGAGGAGGGGGCAGCGAGCAGTACTTC
TRBV7-8	TRBD1	TRBJ1-5	NA	CASSSPDRGGNQPQHF	TGTGCCAGCAGCTCCCCCGACAGGGGTGGCAATCAGCCCCAGCATTTT
TRBV3-1/TRBV3-2	TRBD2	TRBJ2-3	once	CASSPGSWLAEEGDTQYF	TGTGCCAGCAGCCCCGGGTCTTGGCTAGCGGAGGAGGGAGATACGCAGTATTTT
TRBV7-3	TRBD1	TRBJ1-1	NA	CASGNDRDTEAFF	TGTGCCAGCGGGAATGACAGGGATACTGAAGCTTTCTTT
TRBV7-9	TRBD1	TRBJ2-7	NA	CASSTWTGAYEQYF	TGTGCCAGCAGCACGTGGACAGGGGCCTACGAGCAGTACTTC
TRBV2	NA	TRBJ1-5	few	CASSVKGQGYQPQHF	TGTGCCAGCAGTGTTAAAGGTCAGGGATATCAGCCCCAGCATTTT
TRBV6-5	NA	TRBJ2-6	NA	CASSSGVGGGANVLTF	TGTGCCAGCAGTTCGGGTGTCGGAGGTGGGGCCAACGTCCTGACTTTC
TRBV7-2	NA	TRBJ1-1	NA	CASTLQGTFMNTEAFF	TGTGCCAGCACCTTGCAGGGGACATTTATGAACACTGAAGCTTTCTTT
TRBV11-3	NA	TRBJ1-1	NA	CASSLDRGGRSTEAFF	TGTGCCAGCAGCTTAGATCGGGGGGGACGAAGCACTGAAGCTTTCTTT
TRBV30	NA	TRBJ2-7	NA	CACQGIQGEQYF	TGTGCCTGTCAGGGTATACAGGGCGAGCAGTACTTC
TRBV29-1	NA	TRBJ1-1	NA	CSALGGVNTEAFF	TGCAGCGCCTTAGGAGGGGTCAACACTGAAGCTTTCTTT
TRBV5-1	TRBD2	TRBJ2-7	NA	CASSLGPGGGYEQYF	TGCGCCAGCAGCCTTGGGCCGGGAGGAGGGTACGAGCAGTACTTC
TRBV29-1	TRBD2	TRBJ2-7	NA	CSVFTTSGTLFGGEQYF	TGCAGCGTTTTTACTACTAGCGGGACCCTGTTCGGGGGTGAGCAGTACTTC
TRBV2	TRBD1	TRBJ1-2	NA	CASSAVVRDRPEFGYTF	TGTGCCAGCAGTGCGGTTGTCCGGGACAGGCCAGAGTTTGGCTACACCTTC
TRBV27	NA	TRBJ2-7	NA	CASSSPSHQGLYEQYF	TGTGCCAGCAGTTCCCCCAGCCACCAGGGACTCTACGAGCAGTACTTC
TRBV6-5	TRBD1	TRBJ2-7	NA	CASKPWTGGPYEQYF	TGTGCCAGCAAGCCGTGGACAGGGGGCCCCTACGAGCAGTACTTC
TRBV3-1/TRBV3-2	TRBD1	TRBJ1-2	NA	CASSQALTGEYGYTF	TGTGCCAGCAGCCAAGCCCTGACAGGGGAATATGGCTACACCTTC
TRBV15	TRBD2	TRBJ2-7	NA	CATSSGGPGDEQYF	TGTGCCACCAGCTCGGGGGGGCCGGGTGACGAGCAGTACTTC
TRBV6-5	TRBD2	TRBJ2-7	few	CASRGTRNPYEQYF	TGTGCCAGCAGGGGGACTAGAAACCCCTACGAGCAGTACTTC
TRBV5-1	NA	TRBJ1-1	NA	CASSLGQATEAFF	TGCGCCAGCAGCTTGGGACAGGCCACTGAAGCTTTCTTT
TRBV14	TRBD2	TRBJ2-2	NA	CASSQDRLAGEVGELFF	TGTGCCAGCAGCCAAGATCGCCTAGCGGGAGAGGTCGGGGAGCTGTTTTTT
TRBV11-2	TRBD2	TRBJ2-1	NA	CASSSPGLAGVASYNEQFF	TGTGCCAGCAGCTCACCGGGACTAGCGGGAGTCGCGTCCTACAATGAGCAGTTCTTC
TRBV28	NA	TRBJ1-3	NA	CASGPAGTISGNTIYF	TGTGCCAGCGGACCCGCGGGCACCATCTCTGGAAACACCATATATTTT
TRBV7-3	TRBD2	TRBJ2-1	NA	CASSLQSGSHEQFF	TGTGCCAGCAGCCTACAAAGCGGGAGCCATGAGCAGTTCTTC
TRBV29-1	NA	TRBJ2-7	NA	CSVADYYEQYF	TGCAGCGTTGCGGACTACTACGAGCAGTACTTC
TRBV6-1	TRBD1	TRBJ1-5	NA	CASSEYRDRVNQPQHF	TGTGCCAGCAGTGAATATCGGGACAGGGTCAATCAGCCCCAGCATTTT